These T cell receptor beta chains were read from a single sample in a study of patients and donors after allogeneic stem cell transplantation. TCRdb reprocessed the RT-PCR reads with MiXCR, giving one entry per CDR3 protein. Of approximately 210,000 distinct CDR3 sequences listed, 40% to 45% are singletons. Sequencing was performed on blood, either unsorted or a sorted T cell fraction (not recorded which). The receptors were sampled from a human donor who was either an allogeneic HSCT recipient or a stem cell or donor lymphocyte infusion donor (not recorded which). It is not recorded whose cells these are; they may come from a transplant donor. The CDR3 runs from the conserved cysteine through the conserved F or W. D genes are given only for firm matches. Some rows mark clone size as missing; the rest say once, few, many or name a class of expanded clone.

CDR3: CASSRTGTGNLYGYTF; DNA: TGTGCCAGCAGCAGAACCGGGACAGGGAATCTCTATGGCTACACCTTC; size: few; V: TRBV6-5; J: TRBJ1-2; D: TRBD1
CDR3: CASSLEEGFYSNQPQHF; DNA: TGTGCCAGCAGCTTAGAGGAAGGCTTTTATAGCAATCAGCCCCAGCATTTT; size: NA; V: TRBV7-6; J: TRBJ1-5; D: NA
CDR3: CSVEGASGELTDTQYF; DNA: TGCAGCGTTGAAGGGGCTAGCGGAGAGCTCACAGATACGCAGTATTTT; size: NA; V: TRBV29-1; J: TRBJ2-3; D: TRBD2
CDR3: CASSADRGGGYTF; DNA: TGTGCCAGCAGTGCAGACAGGGGAGGAGGCTACACCTTC; size: NA; V: TRBV12-3/TRBV12-4; J: TRBJ1-2; D: TRBD1
CDR3: CASSQRGNQPQHF; DNA: TGTGCCAGCAGCCAAAGGGGAAACCAGCCCCAGCATTTT; size: few; V: TRBV4-2; J: TRBJ1-5; D: NA
CDR3: CASSLERQVGRYTF; DNA: TGTGCCAGCAGCTTAGAGAGGCAGGTTGGTCGCTACACCTTC; size: NA; V: TRBV7-2; J: TRBJ1-2; D: NA
CDR3: CASSYPTGRRTEAFF; DNA: TGTGCCAGCAGTTACCCCACAGGGCGCAGGACTGAAGCTTTCTTT; size: NA; V: TRBV6-2/TRBV6-3; J: TRBJ1-1; D: NA
CDR3: CSAWTGMNTEAFF; DNA: TGCAGTGCTTGGACAGGGATGAACACTGAAGCTTTCTTT; size: NA; V: TRBV20-1; J: TRBJ1-1; D: TRBD1
CDR3: CASSFGIRGTEAFF; DNA: TGTGCCAGCAGCTTTGGGATTCGGGGCACTGAAGCTTTCTTT; size: few; V: TRBV5-5; J: TRBJ1-1; D: NA
CDR3: CAGSPGTLANYGYTF; DNA: TGCGCCGGCAGCCCCGGGACGCTAGCTAACTATGGCTACACCTTC; size: NA; V: TRBV5-1; J: TRBJ1-2; D: NA
CDR3: CASSLGSGNSYEQYF; DNA: TGTGCCAGCAGCTTGGGTAGCGGGAACTCCTACGAGCAGTACTTC; size: NA; V: TRBV5-5; J: TRBJ2-7; D: TRBD2
CDR3: CASSYAHEQFF; DNA: TGTGCCAGCAGTTATGCCCATGAGCAGTTCTTC; size: once; V: TRBV6-6; J: TRBJ2-1; D: NA
CDR3: CASSFGLAGVDEQFF; DNA: TGTGCCAGCAGTTTCGGGCTAGCGGGAGTGGATGAGCAGTTCTTC; size: NA; V: TRBV28; J: TRBJ2-1; D: TRBD2
CDR3: CSVQNPGTGMPGELFF; DNA: TGCAGCGTCCAGAACCCCGGGACAGGAATGCCCGGGGAGCTGTTTTTT; size: NA; V: TRBV29-1; J: TRBJ2-2; D: TRBD1
CDR3: CASSVAPGLAGYSSYNEQFF; DNA: TGTGCCAGCAGCGTAGCTCCCGGACTAGCGGGTTATAGCTCCTACAATGAGCAGTTCTTC; size: few; V: TRBV9; J: TRBJ2-1; D: TRBD2
CDR3: CATSARLAGSRNEQFF; DNA: TGTGCCACCAGCGCCAGACTAGCGGGAAGTCGCAATGAGCAGTTCTTC; size: NA; V: TRBV9; J: TRBJ2-1; D: TRBD2
CDR3: CASSQTDAPGPRQETQYF; DNA: TGTGCCAGCAGCCAAACTGACGCCCCGGGACCGAGACAAGAGACCCAGTACTTC; size: NA; V: TRBV4-2; J: TRBJ2-5; D: NA
CDR3: CASSVGTSGGTHEQYF; DNA: TGTGCCAGCAGCGTAGGGACTAGCGGAGGTACCCACGAGCAGTACTTC; size: NA; V: TRBV9; J: TRBJ2-7; D: TRBD2
CDR3: CASSLHPQGAGQPQHF; DNA: TGCGCCAGCAGCTTGCACCCCCAGGGGGCTGGTCAGCCCCAGCATTTT; size: NA; V: TRBV5-1; J: TRBJ1-5; D: TRBD1
CDR3: CAIPLGQGAGNTIYF; DNA: TGTGCCATCCCATTGGGACAGGGGGCTGGAAACACCATATATTTT; size: NA; V: TRBV12-3/TRBV12-4; J: TRBJ1-3; D: TRBD1
CDR3: CSAHSMGLGNTEAFF; DNA: TGCAGCGCTCACTCGATGGGTCTGGGGAACACTGAAGCTTTCTTT; size: NA; V: TRBV29-1; J: TRBJ1-1; D: NA
CDR3: CASSLGLAEYQETQYF; DNA: TGTGCCAGCAGCTTAGGTCTAGCGGAGTACCAGGAGACCCAGTACTTC; size: few; V: TRBV7-9; J: TRBJ2-5; D: TRBD2
CDR3: CASSVAGGGNTIYF; DNA: TGTGCCAGCAGCGTAGCCGGGGGCGGAAACACCATATATTTT; size: NA; V: TRBV9; J: TRBJ1-3; D: NA
CDR3: CASRAGLSTDTQYF; DNA: TGTGCCAGCAGAGCGGGACTAAGCACAGATACGCAGTATTTT; size: NA; V: TRBV6-1; J: TRBJ2-3; D: TRBD2
CDR3: CASIKRQGRNEQYF; DNA: TGCGCCAGCATTAAAAGACAGGGACGCAACGAGCAGTACTTC; size: NA; V: TRBV5-1; J: TRBJ2-7; D: TRBD1
CDR3: CASSYSGVYEQYF; DNA: TGTGCCAGCAGTTACTCGGGGGTCTACGAGCAGTACTTC; size: NA; V: TRBV6-5; J: TRBJ2-7; D: NA
CDR3: CASSFRSGTDNSPLHF; DNA: TGCGCCAGCAGCTTTCGGTCCGGGACGGATAATTCACCCCTCCACTTT; size: few; V: TRBV5-1; J: TRBJ1-6; D: NA
CDR3: CATSRDPGRVGYGYTF; DNA: TGTGCCACCAGCAGAGATCCGGGACGGGTAGGCTATGGCTACACCTTC; size: few; V: TRBV15; J: TRBJ1-2; D: NA
CDR3: CASSYSSKVTGDRSYEQYF; DNA: TGTGCCAGCAGTTACTCGAGTAAGGTGACGGGAGATAGATCCTACGAGCAGTACTTC; size: NA; V: TRBV6-5; J: TRBJ2-7; D: NA
CDR3: CASSFGITYEQYF; DNA: TGTGCCAGCAGTTTCGGGATCACCTACGAGCAGTACTTC; size: few; V: TRBV12-3/TRBV12-4; J: TRBJ2-7; D: NA
CDR3: CSARDLSVNTEAFF; DNA: TGCAGTGCTAGAGATTTATCTGTGAACACTGAAGCTTTCTTT; size: NA; V: TRBV20-1; J: TRBJ1-1; D: NA
CDR3: CASSLWTAPAGNEQFF; DNA: TGCGCCAGCAGCTTGTGGACGGCGCCCGCGGGCAATGAGCAGTTCTTC; size: few; V: TRBV5-1; J: TRBJ2-1; D: NA
CDR3: CASSQDRSSGNTIYF; DNA: TGCGCCAGCAGCCAAGACAGGAGCTCTGGAAACACCATATATTTT; size: few; V: TRBV4-3; J: TRBJ1-3; D: NA
CDR3: CASSLGGQRTGELFF; DNA: TGTGCCAGCAGCTTAGGAGGCCAAAGGACCGGGGAGCTGTTTTTT; size: once; V: TRBV11-2; J: TRBJ2-2; D: NA
CDR3: CSVEWGHLAKNIQYF; DNA: TGCAGCGTTGAATGGGGACACTTAGCCAAAAACATTCAGTACTTC; size: few; V: TRBV29-1; J: TRBJ2-4; D: NA
CDR3: CASSQTQNTEAFF; DNA: TGTGCCAGCAGCCAGACACAGAACACTGAAGCTTTCTTT; size: NA; V: TRBV7-3; J: TRBJ1-1; D: NA
CDR3: CASGPSWETQYF; DNA: TGTGCCAGCGGACCATCCTGGGAGACCCAGTACTTC; size: NA; V: TRBV9; J: TRBJ2-5; D: NA
CDR3: CASAHIPLAKNIQYF; DNA: TGCGCCAGCGCGCATATACCTCTAGCCAAAAACATTCAGTACTTC; size: NA; V: TRBV4-1; J: TRBJ2-4; D: NA
CDR3: CAISELADNNEQFF; DNA: TGTGCCATCAGTGAACTAGCGGATAACAATGAGCAGTTCTTC; size: few; V: TRBV10-3; J: TRBJ2-1; D: TRBD2
CDR3: CSARGTGQGNQPQHF; DNA: TGCAGTGCTAGAGGTACCGGACAGGGCAATCAGCCCCAGCATTTT; size: few; V: TRBV20-1; J: TRBJ1-5; D: TRBD1